One sample yielded the 26 T cell receptor beta chains listed below, sequenced in a study of T cell repertoires in cytomegalovirus infection. Their antigen targets remain unknown. Using its own MiXCR run on the reads, TCRdb lists one record per CDR3 protein. Found here are around 310,000 distinct CDR3 sequences, about 27% of them singletons; the top ten hold 20%. The source was cultured PBMCs, collected from culture after CMV antigen stimulation. The receptor set was obtained from a human donor in good health (CMV status not recorded). Some clones in this sample may be carry-over from other donors' samples.

Only a few counts were recorded for this clonotype. The rearrangement links TRBV19 to TRBJ2-1, with D possibly being TRBD1 or TRBD2 (5 bases each). Germline CDR1 reads LNHDA; CDR2 reads SQIVND (reference sequence). V lost 3 bases to trimming and J lost 1 base, with 10 bases between them. This CDR3 spans 15 amino acids. CDR3 sequence: CASSIQGVSYNEQFF. CDR3 bases: TGTGCCAGTAGTATCCAGGGAGTGTCCTACAATGAGCAGTTCTTC.

This clonotype was found many times. This chain links TRBV7-2 with TRBJ2-3; D gene ambiguous. The CDR3 is made up of 14 amino acids. The V and J ends lost 3 bases and 2 bases respectively, with 9 bases between them. CDR1 and CDR2 from the germline V gene are SGHTA and FQGNSA. In DNA, the CDR3 is TGTGCCAGCAGCTTCCCCATCTCCACAGATACGCAGTATTTT. Protein: CASSFPISTDTQYF. Variable domain in full (rest from reference TRBV7-2 and TRBJ2-3): GAGVSQSPSNKVTEKGKDVELRCDPISGHTALYWYRQSLGQGLEFLIYFQGNSAPDKSGLPSDRFSAERTGGSVSTLTIQRTQQEDSAVYLCASSFPISTDTQYFGPGTRLTVL.

This clonotype was recorded a few times. The chain employs TRBV4-1 and TRBJ1-5; TRBD1 matches at 12 bases. After removal of 1 base from V and 4 bases from J, the junction contained 8 bases not matched to a gene. CDR1 MGHRA and CDR2 YSYEKL come from the germline V gene. This CDR3 region has 18 residues. The CDR3 DNA follows: TGCGCCAGCAGCCAAGTCCCGGGACAGGGGGCGTTGAATCAGCCCCAGCATTTT. Translating gives CASSQVPGQGALNQPQHF.

The sample holds many counts of this clonotype. V gene TRBV6-2 or TRBV6-3 combines with J gene TRBJ2-3; possibly TRBD1 for D (6 bases). Germline-derived CDR1 and CDR2 are MNHEY and SVGEGT. The CDR3 runs to 13 residues. The V and J ends lost 3 bases and 7 bases respectively, with 11 bases between them. CDR3 protein: CASSYLQGNTQYF. The DNA of the CDR3 is TGTGCCAGCAGTTATTTACAGGGAAATACGCAGTATTTT.

The J gene is TRBJ2-7, the V gene TRBV27; 13 bases fit TRBD2. The CDR3 loop spans 16 amino acids. Germline loops: CDR1 MNHEY, CDR2 SMNVEV (reference sequence). V was pared by 5 bases and J by 1 base, with 5 bases of the junction left unmatched. CDR3 region: CASSPRLAGGSYEQYF. In DNA form, the CDR3 reads TGTGCCAGCAGTCCCCGACTAGCGGGAGGTTCCTACGAGCAGTACTTC.

The CDR3 loop reads CASSLLYRVFYEQYF. CDR3 bases: TGTGCCAGCAGTTTACTTTATCGGGTCTTCTACGAGCAGTACTTC. The V gene is TRBV12-3 or TRBV12-4, the J gene TRBJ2-7; D remains ambiguous. The CDR3 consists of 15 residues. Trimming cost V 2 bases and J 3 bases, with 14 bases left between them.

This chain joins TRBV7-2 and TRBJ1-2; D may be TRBD1 (5 bases). This CDR3 spans 13 amino acids. The germline gives CDR1 SGHTA, CDR2 FQGNSA. V lost 7 bases and J lost 8, with 17 bases in between. The CDR3 is CASNQGRSGGYTF. The CDR3 coding sequence is TGTGCCAGCAACCAGGGACGTTCAGGAGGCTACACCTTC.

This clonotype was observed a few times. The chain uses TRBV3-1 and TRBJ2-5; 13 bases align to TRBD2. V lost 3 bases to trimming and J lost 8 bases; unmatched junction nucleotides: 18. Germline CDR1 reads LGHDT; CDR2 reads YNNKEL (reference sequence). The CDR3 spans 19 residues. The CDR3: CASSHRTSGSPQPGKTQYF. The CDR3 bases are TGTGCCAGCAGCCACCGGACTAGCGGGAGCCCTCAACCTGGGAAAACCCAGTACTTC.

This clonotype has a count of ten or more. The chain recombines TRBV6-1 with TRBJ1-1; no definite D call. The CDR3 consists of 14 residues. CDR1 and CDR2 (germline): MNHNS, SASEGT. Between the trimmed V and J ends, which lost 6 bases and 6 bases, there was a span of 17 bases. The CDR3 bases are TGTGCCAGCAGGGAGGGCAGGACTTACGCTGAAGCTTTCTTT. It specifies CASREGRTYAEAFF.

This clonotype has only a few counts. The rearrangement links TRBV12-5 to TRBJ1-1; 9 positions agree with TRBD1. V was pared by 6 bases and J by 4 bases, with 9 bases of the junction left unmatched. Germline CDR1 reads LGHNT; CDR2 reads FRNRAP. The CDR3 is 15 amino acids. CDR3 DNA: TGTGCTAGTGGAAGGGGTACAGGGGGCATCACTGAAGCTTTCTTT. Translated: CASGRGTGGITEAFF.

V gene TRBV7-9 combines with J gene TRBJ2-7; D gene unclear. In germline, CDR1 is SEHNR, CDR2 FQNEAQ (reference sequence). V was shortened by 7 bases and J by 4 bases, with 11 bases between the two germline ends. This CDR3 is built from 12 residues. The CDR3 DNA is TGTGCCAGCACCCCAAGTTCATACGAGCAGTACTTC. This encodes CASTPSSYEQYF.

This chain links TRBV19 with TRBJ2-7; a possible D gene is TRBD1 (5 bases). In germline, CDR1 is LNHDA, CDR2 SQIVND (reference sequence). This CDR3 region has 15 residues. The V end lost 3 bases, the J end lost 0 bases, and 12 bases lay between the germline ends. The CDR3 region has the DNA TGTGCCAGTAGTATGATGGGGCGTTTCTCCTACGAGCAGTACTTC. Protein: CASSMMGRFSYEQYF.

This clonotype appeared a few times. The gene calls are TRBV19 and TRBJ1-2; 8 bases are shared with TRBD1. CDR1 and CDR2 (germline): LNHDA, SQIVND (reference sequence). The V and J ends lost 8 bases and 4 bases, in that order; junction bases with no gene match: 9. This CDR3 is 14 amino acids long. CDR3 sequence (DNA): TGTGCCAGTCGCGGACAGGGTGAGACCTATGGCTACACCTTC. Encoded protein: CASRGQGETYGYTF.

This clonotype was recorded at least ten times. The chain has TRBV7-6 and TRBJ2-7; 9 bases fit TRBD1. The germline CDR1 and CDR2 sequences are SGHVS and FNYEAQ. V lost 4 bases to trimming and J lost 6 bases; unmatched junction nucleotides: 13. The CDR3 runs to 16 residues. The CDR3 protein is CASSSTAGTGNGEQYF. DNA for the CDR3: TGTGCCAGCAGCTCAACTGCCGGGACAGGGAATGGCGAGCAGTACTTC.

The rearrangement uses TRBV12-5 and TRBJ1-1; tentative D call: TRBD1 (6 bases). CDR1 is LGHNT, CDR2 FRNRAP, per germline. CDR3 length: 17 amino acids. Trimming cost V 0 bases and J 2 bases, with 16 bases left between them. The CDR3 coding sequence is TGTGCTAGTGGTTTGGTCCCCCCCGGACAGCTAAACACTGAAGCTTTCTTT. It codes for CASGLVPPGQLNTEAFF. Variable domain in full (rest from reference TRBV12-5 and TRBJ1-1): DARVTQTPRHKVTEMGQEVTMRCQPILGHNTVFWYRQTMMQGLELLAYFRNRAPLDDSGMPKDRFSAEMPDATLATLKIQPSEPRDSAVYFCASGLVPPGQLNTEAFFGQGTRLTVV.

The rearrangement joins TRBV7-3 to TRBJ2-5, with D possibly matching TRBD2 (6 bases). Germline CDR1 reads SGHTA; CDR2 reads FQGTGA. This CDR3 has 13 residues. With 3 bases removed from V and 4 bases from J, the gap between germline ends came to 9 bases. The CDR3 DNA is TGTGCCAGCAGCTTTGGGGGGTTAGAGACCCAGTACTTC. Its translation is CASSFGGLETQYF.

The CDR3: CASSWSSSGSYEQYF. CDR3 nucleotide sequence: TGTGCCAGCAGCTGGTCGAGTAGCGGCTCCTACGAGCAGTACTTC. The chain couples TRBV7-9 to TRBJ2-7; a possible D gene is TRBD2 (6 bases). The CDR3 contains 15 residues. The germline V and J ends were trimmed by 4 bases and 0 bases, with 13 bases remaining between them. CDR1 SEHNR and CDR2 FQNEAQ come from the germline V gene (reference sequence).

The rearrangement links TRBV6-6 to TRBJ1-5; TRBD1 agrees at 10 bases. V shed 7 bases, J shed 2 bases, and the junction held 20 bases outside the gene matches. The CDR3 sequence is 20 residues long. Germline assignment: CDR1 MNHNY and CDR2 SVGAGI (reference sequence). This CDR3 is CASTPTSGTGATWGNQPQHF. The CDR3 DNA sequence: TGTGCCAGCACCCCTACGTCCGGGACAGGGGCAACGTGGGGCAATCAGCCCCAGCATTTT.

This chain joins TRBV7-9 and TRBJ2-5; 8 bases are shared with TRBD1. Germline lookup yields CDR1 SEHNR and CDR2 FQNEAQ (reference sequence). This CDR3 is built from 14 residues. The V gene end was trimmed by 8 bases and the J gene end by 3 bases; junction bases not matched to a gene: 8. The CDR3, as DNA: TGTGCCAGCGGCGCAGGGGGCGGCGAAGAGACCCAGTACTTC. The encoded protein is CASGAGGGEETQYF.

This rearrangement joins TRBV13 to TRBJ2-1, with D maybe TRBD1 (5 bases). This CDR3 has 14 amino acids. Germline V gene lookup returns CDR1 PRHDT and CDR2 FYEKMQ (reference sequence). V dropped 5 bases and J dropped 6 bases, with 14 bases sitting between them. CDR3 DNA: TGTGCCAGCAGCCGTCGACAGATGGGCAATGAGCAGTTCTTC. Its translation: CASSRRQMGNEQFF. Complete variable domain (other parts from reference TRBV13 and TRBJ2-1): AAGVIQSPRHLIKEKRETATLKCYPIPRHDTVYWYQQGPGQDPQFLISFYEKMQSDKGSIPDRFSAQQFSDYHSELNMSSLELGDSALYFCASSRRQMGNEQFFGPGTRLTVL.

This chain links TRBV7-8 with TRBJ2-5; 12 bases match TRBD2. CDR1 SGHVS and CDR2 FQNEAQ come from the germline V gene. V lost 1 base, J lost 0 bases, and 3 bases stayed unmatched. This CDR3 has 17 residues. CDR3 residues: CASSLGLAGAYQETQYF. The CDR3 bases are TGTGCCAGCAGCTTAGGACTAGCGGGAGCCTACCAAGAGACCCAGTACTTC.

This clonotype was seen only a few times. The chain combines TRBV12-3 or TRBV12-4 with TRBJ2-3, with 8 bases fitting TRBD2. J lost 6 bases, V lost 3 bases, and 11 bases had no gene match. There are 16 residues in the CDR3. The CDR3 nucleotides read TGTGCCAGCAGTTTTGCCCAGACTAGCGTCTACGATACGCAGTATTTT. Residues: CASSFAQTSVYDTQYF.

The genes are TRBV19 and TRBJ2-1; D unclear. Deletions cut 10 bases from V and 6 bases from J, with 10 bases between. This CDR3 is 11 amino acids long. Germline V lookup: CDR1 LNHDA, CDR2 SQIVND (reference sequence). The CDR3 bases are TGTGCCACCATCCGAGGCAATGAGCAGTTCTTC. Its translation is CATIRGNEQFF.

About this clonotype: Here the CDR3 omits its conserved ending phenylalanine or tryptophan, so a read error is the likely source. This chain connects TRBV28 to TRBJ2-7; unclear D gene. CDR3 length equals 13 residues. Germline V CDR1 and CDR2: MDHEN, SYDVKM. V lost 9 bases and J 0 bases, leaving 12 bases between the germline ends. CDR3 in amino acids: CASYSLSSYEQYY. Written as DNA, the CDR3 is TGTGCCAGTTACAGTCTCAGCTCCTACGAGCAGTACTAC.

This clonotype came up a few times. The gene calls are TRBV11-2 and TRBJ1-2, with D maybe TRBD1 (6 bases). Germline assignment: CDR1 SGHAT and CDR2 FQNNGV. V lost 5 bases and J 1 base, leaving 14 bases between the germline ends. The length of the CDR3 is 15 residues. The chain's CDR3 is CASSPLDSNNYGYTF. The DNA for the CDR3 is TGTGCCAGCAGCCCCTTGGACAGCAATAACTATGGCTACACCTTC. The full variable domain, completed using reference TRBV11-2 and TRBJ1-2, is EAGVAQSPRYKIIEKRQSVAFWCNPISGHATLYWYQQILGQGPKLLIQFQNNGVVDDSQLPKDRFSAERLKGVDSTLKIQPAKLEDSAVYLCASSPLDSNNYGYTFGSGTRLTVV.

This rearrangement joins TRBV19 to TRBJ1-1; 11 nucleotides match TRBD1. The CDR3 length is 15 residues. Germline values: CDR1 LNHDA, CDR2 SQIVND (reference sequence). Unmatched junction bases numbered 6, after V lost 6 bases and J lost 3 bases. The CDR3 DNA reads as TGTGCCAGTAGCGGGACAGGGGGTTGGGACACTGAAGCTTTCTTT. The encoded protein is CASSGTGGWDTEAFF.